This T cell receptor (beta chain) was found in a study of blood T cell dynamics during melanoma immunotherapy. The CDR3 runs to 15 residues. V trimming: 4 bases; J trimming: 9 bases; junction bases outside the gene matches: 10. Germline loops: CDR1 SGDLS, CDR2 YYNGEE. The study, taken as a whole, reports: Disease-control patients' PBMC repertoires became either more clonal or more diverse at W3.

Note on this clone: No antigen is known for it.

Measured with immunoSEQ multiplex PCR; TCRdb has only the in-frame clones, and not every one. Counted here are approximately 15,000 clones, over 75% occurring once; the ten biggest clones make up around 5.8%. Time point in this sample: pre-treatment baseline. One draw preceded checkpoint blockade; another followed its first cycle at week 3. At 12 weeks after first infusion, RECIST 1.1 defined response for most patients. The source of this sequence is a human donor with melanoma. The chain employs TRBV9 and TRBJ2-4; 10 bases agree with TRBD1. Material: blood, obtained from a patient treated with checkpoint blockade. The CDR3 nucleotides read TGTGCCAGCAGCCCCACCATTGGACAGGGGGGCATTCAGTACTTC. Its protein is CASSPTIGQGGIQYF. The full variable domain, with the rest looked up from reference TRBV9 and TRBJ2-4, is DSGVTQTPKHLITATGQRVTLRCSPRSGDLSVYWYQQSLDQGLQFLIQYYNGEERAKGNILERFSAQQFPDLHSELNLSSLELGDSALYFCASSPTIGQGGIQYFGAGTRLSVL.